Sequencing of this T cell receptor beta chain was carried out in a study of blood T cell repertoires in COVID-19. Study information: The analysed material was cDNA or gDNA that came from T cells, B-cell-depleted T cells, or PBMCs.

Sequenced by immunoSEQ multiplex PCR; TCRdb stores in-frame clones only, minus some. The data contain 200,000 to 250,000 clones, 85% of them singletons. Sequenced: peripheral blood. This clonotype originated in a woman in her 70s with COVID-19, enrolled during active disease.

CDR3 coding DNA: TGTGCCAGCAGCGGCAGGGGGACTGAAAAACTGTTTTTT. Amino acids: CASSGRGTEKLFF. This chain links TRBV5-6 with TRBJ1-4; 7 bases align to TRBD1. CDR1 is SGHDT, CDR2 YYEEEE, per germline. The CDR3 sequence is 13 residues long. V shed 4 bases and J 7 bases; nucleotides not matched to a gene: 4.